This T cell receptor (beta chain) was captured by sequencing in a study of cytomegalovirus exposure and HLA in healthy donors. This clone was found a few times. The PCR used 60 Vbeta and 13 Jbeta primers. The repertoire was sequenced with immunoSEQ multiplex PCR; TCRdb's copy has only in-frame clones and lacks some. The repertoire includes about 140,000 clones, around 76% of them detected once, and less than 3.5% sits in the top ten. From germline, CDR1 is MNHNY and CDR2 SVGAGI (reference sequence). The trim removed 5 bases at V and 10 bases at J, leaving 8 bases unmatched. The CDR3 is made up of 15 amino acids.

V and J are TRBV6-6 and TRBJ2-1, with 13 bases matching TRBD2. The sequence came from a male donor in good health and CMV-seronegative. The specimen sequenced was PBMCs. The CDR3 DNA reads TGTGCCAGCAGTATCCAGGGACTAGCGGGAAAGGAGCAGTTCTTC. It is translated as CASSIQGLAGKEQFF.